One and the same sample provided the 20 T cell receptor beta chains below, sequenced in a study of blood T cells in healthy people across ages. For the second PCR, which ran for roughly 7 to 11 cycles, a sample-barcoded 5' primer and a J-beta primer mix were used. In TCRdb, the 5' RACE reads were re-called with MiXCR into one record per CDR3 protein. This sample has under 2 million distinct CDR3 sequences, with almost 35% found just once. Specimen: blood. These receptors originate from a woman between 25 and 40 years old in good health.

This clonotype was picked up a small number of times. The CDR3 DNA follows: TGTGCCTGCATCGCAGGGGACCAAGAGACCCAGTACTTC. Amino acid sequence: CACIAGDQETQYF. V usage is TRBV30 and J usage is TRBJ2-5; a possible D gene is TRBD1 (6 bases). Trimming took off 6 bases at V and 0 bases at J, with 11 bases between the two ends. The CDR3 runs to 13 residues. Germline V gene sequence: CDR1 GTSNPN, CDR2 SVGIG (reference sequence). Combining the CDR3 with reference TRBV30 and TRBJ2-5 gives the whole variable domain SQTIHQWPATLVQPVGSPLSLECTVEGTSNPNLYWYRQAAGRGLQLLFYSVGIGQISSEVPQNLSASRPQDRQFILSSKKLLLSDSGFYLCACIAGDQETQYFGPGTRLLVL.

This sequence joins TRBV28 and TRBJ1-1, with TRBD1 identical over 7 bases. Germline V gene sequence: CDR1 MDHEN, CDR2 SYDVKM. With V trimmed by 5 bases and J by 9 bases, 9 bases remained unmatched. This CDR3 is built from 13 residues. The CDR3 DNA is TGTGCCAGCAGTCCCCTCGGACAGGCCAAAGCTTTCTTT. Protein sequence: CASSPLGQAKAFF.

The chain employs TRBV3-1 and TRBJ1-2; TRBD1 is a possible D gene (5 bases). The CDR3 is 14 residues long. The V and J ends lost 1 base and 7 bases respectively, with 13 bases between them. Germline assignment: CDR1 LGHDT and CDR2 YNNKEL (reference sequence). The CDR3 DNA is TGTGCCAGCAGCCAAGTCGACAGTGCGGCTGGCTACACCTTC. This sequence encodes CASSQVDSAAGYTF.

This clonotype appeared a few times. CDR3 in DNA: TGCAGTGCTAGGGGGACTAGTTCCGGGGAGCTGTTTTTT. Translated: CSARGTSSGELFF. The rearrangement uses TRBV20-1 and TRBJ2-2; TRBD2 matches at 8 bases. CDR3 size: 13 residues. CDR1 is DFQATT, CDR2 SNEGSKA, per germline (reference sequence). J gave up 6 bases and V 3 bases, and 3 bases lay outside the gene matches.

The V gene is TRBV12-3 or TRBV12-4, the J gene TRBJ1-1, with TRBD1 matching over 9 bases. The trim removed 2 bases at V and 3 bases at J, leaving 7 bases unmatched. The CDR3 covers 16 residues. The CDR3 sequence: CASSLSGQGGYTEAFF. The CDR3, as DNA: TGTGCCAGCAGTTTATCGGGACAGGGTGGATACACTGAAGCTTTCTTT.

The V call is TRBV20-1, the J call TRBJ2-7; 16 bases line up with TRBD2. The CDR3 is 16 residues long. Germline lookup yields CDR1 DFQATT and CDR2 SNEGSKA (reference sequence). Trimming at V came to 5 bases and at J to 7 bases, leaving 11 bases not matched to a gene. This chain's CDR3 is CSAFGTSGGAYNEQYF. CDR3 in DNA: TGCAGTGCTTTTGGGACTAGCGGGGGGGCCTACAATGAGCAGTACTTC.

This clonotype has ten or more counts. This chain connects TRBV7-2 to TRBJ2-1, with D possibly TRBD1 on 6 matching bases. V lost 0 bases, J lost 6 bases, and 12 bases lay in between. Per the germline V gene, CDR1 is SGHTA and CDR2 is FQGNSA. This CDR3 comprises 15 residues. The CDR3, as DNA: TGTGCCAGCAGCTTAGCTGGGGGCAGCTTCAATGAGCAGTTCTTC. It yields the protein CASSLAGGSFNEQFF. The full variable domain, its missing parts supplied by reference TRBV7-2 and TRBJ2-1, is GAGVSQSPSNKVTEKGKDVELRCDPISGHTALYWYRQSLGQGLEFLIYFQGNSAPDKSGLPSDRFSAERTGGSVSTLTIQRTQQEDSAVYLCASSLAGGSFNEQFFGPGTRLTVL.

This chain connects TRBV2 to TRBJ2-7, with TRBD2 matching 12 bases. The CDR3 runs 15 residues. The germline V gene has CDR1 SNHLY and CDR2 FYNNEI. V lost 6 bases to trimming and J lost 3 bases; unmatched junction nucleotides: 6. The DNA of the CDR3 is TGTGCCAGCAGGCTGACTAGCGGGGGTCTCTACGAGCAGTACTTC. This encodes CASRLTSGGLYEQYF. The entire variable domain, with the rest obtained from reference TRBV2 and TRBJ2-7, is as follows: EPEVTQTPSHQVTQMGQEVILRCVPISNHLYFYWYRQILGQKVEFLVSFYNNEISEKSEIFDDQFSVERPDGSNFTLKIRSTKLEDSAMYFCASRLTSGGLYEQYFGPGTRLTVT.

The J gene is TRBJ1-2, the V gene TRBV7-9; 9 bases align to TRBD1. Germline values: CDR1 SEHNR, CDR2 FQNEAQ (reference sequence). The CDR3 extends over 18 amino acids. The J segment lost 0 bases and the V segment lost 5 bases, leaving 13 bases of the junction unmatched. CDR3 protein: CASSQGETGGKANYGYTF. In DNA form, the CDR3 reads TGTGCCAGCAGCCAAGGCGAGACAGGGGGAAAAGCTAACTATGGCTACACCTTC. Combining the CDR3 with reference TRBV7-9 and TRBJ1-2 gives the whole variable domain DTGVSQNPRHKITKRGQNVTFRCDPISEHNRLYWYRQTLGQGPEFLTYFQNEAQLEKSRLLSDRFSAERPKGSFSTLEIQRTEQGDSAMYLCASSQGETGGKANYGYTFGSGTRLTVV.

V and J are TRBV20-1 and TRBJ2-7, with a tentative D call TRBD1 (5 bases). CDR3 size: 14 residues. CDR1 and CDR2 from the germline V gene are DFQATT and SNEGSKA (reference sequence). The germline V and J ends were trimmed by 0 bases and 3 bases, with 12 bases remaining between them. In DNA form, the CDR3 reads TGCAGTGCTAGAGACAGTGTGGGGCTCTACGAGCAGTACTTC. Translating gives CSARDSVGLYEQYF.

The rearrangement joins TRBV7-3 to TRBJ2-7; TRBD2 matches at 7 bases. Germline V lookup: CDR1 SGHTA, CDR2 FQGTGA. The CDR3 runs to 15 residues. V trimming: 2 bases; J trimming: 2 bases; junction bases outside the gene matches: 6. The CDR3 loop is CASSLGPGLTYEQYF. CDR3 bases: TGTGCCAGCAGCTTAGGACCGGGACTAACCTACGAGCAGTACTTC.

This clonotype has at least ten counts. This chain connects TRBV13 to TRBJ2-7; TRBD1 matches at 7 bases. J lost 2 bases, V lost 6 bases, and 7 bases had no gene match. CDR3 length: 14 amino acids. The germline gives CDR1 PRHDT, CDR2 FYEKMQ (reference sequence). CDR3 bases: TGTGCCAGCAGTCCTCGGACAGGAGCCTACGAGCAGTACTTC. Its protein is CASSPRTGAYEQYF.

CDR3: CASRPLWTSGDFPGELFF. The CDR3 bases are TGTGCCAGCAGACCTCTGTGGACTAGCGGGGACTTTCCCGGGGAGCTGTTTTTT. The chain has TRBV27 and TRBJ2-2, with TRBD2 identical over 12 bases. The CDR3 contains 18 residues. After removal of 6 bases from V and 6 bases from J, the junction contained 14 bases not matched to a gene. The germline CDR1 and CDR2 sequences are MNHEY and SMNVEV (reference sequence).

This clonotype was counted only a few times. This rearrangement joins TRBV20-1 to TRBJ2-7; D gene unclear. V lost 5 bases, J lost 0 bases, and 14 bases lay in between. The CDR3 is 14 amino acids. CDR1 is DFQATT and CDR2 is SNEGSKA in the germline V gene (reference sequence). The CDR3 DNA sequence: TGCAGTGCTGAGTCCGGCGTCAGCTCCTACGAGCAGTACTTC. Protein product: CSAESGVSSYEQYF.

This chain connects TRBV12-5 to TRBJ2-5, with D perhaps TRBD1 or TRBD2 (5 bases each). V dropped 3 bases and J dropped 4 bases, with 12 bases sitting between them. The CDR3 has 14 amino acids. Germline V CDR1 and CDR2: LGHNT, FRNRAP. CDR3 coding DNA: TGTGCTAGTGGTTTCGGGGCACGCGGAGAGACCCAGTACTTC. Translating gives CASGFGARGETQYF.

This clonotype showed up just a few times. This chain's CDR3 is CASSLRLGQGSRNTEAFF. The DNA of the CDR3 is TGCGCCAGCAGCTTGCGCCTGGGACAGGGGAGCAGGAACACTGAAGCTTTCTTT. The V gene is TRBV5-1, the J gene TRBJ1-1; TRBD1 matches at 10 bases. Trimming took 1 base from V and 1 from J; bases not matched to a gene: 10. Germline V lookup: CDR1 SGHRS, CDR2 YFSETQ. This CDR3 region has 18 residues.

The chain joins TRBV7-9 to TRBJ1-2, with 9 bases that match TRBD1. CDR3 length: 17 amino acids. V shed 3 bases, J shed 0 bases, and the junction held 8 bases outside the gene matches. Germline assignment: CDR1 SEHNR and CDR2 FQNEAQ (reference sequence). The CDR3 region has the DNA TGTGCCAGCAGCTTCTCCTGGGACAGGGAGTCTAACTATGGCTACACCTTC. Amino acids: CASSFSWDRESNYGYTF. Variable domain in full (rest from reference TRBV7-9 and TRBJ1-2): DTGVSQNPRHKITKRGQNVTFRCDPISEHNRLYWYRQTLGQGPEFLTYFQNEAQLEKSRLLSDRFSAERPKGSFSTLEIQRTEQGDSAMYLCASSFSWDRESNYGYTFGSGTRLTVV.

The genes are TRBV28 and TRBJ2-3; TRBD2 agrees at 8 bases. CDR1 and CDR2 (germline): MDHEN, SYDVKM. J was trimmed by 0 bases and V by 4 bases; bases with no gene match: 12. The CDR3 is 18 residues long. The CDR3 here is CASSSPGLVGSSTDTQYF. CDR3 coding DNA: TGTGCCAGCAGTTCCCCGGGACTAGTCGGGAGCAGCACAGATACGCAGTATTTT.

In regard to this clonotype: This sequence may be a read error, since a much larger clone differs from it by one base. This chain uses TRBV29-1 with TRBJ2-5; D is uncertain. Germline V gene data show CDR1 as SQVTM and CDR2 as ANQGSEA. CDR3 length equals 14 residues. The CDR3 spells CSVSPRLKQGTQYF. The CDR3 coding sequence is TGCAGCGTTTCCCCCCGACTGAAACAAGGGACCCAGTACTTC.

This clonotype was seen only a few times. CDR3 loop: CASSQSPADPNYNEQFF. The CDR3 DNA reads TGTGCCAGCAGCCAAAGCCCAGCGGACCCCAACTACAATGAGCAGTTCTTC. The chain has TRBV4-2 and TRBJ2-1; TRBD2 is a possible D gene (5 bases). V was shortened by 2 bases and J by 3 bases, with 17 bases between the two germline ends. Germline lookup yields CDR1 LGHNA and CDR2 YNFKEQ. There are 17 residues in the CDR3.